This is a list of T cell receptor beta chains from one sample in a study of identifying expanded T cells in peripheral blood. Here immunoSEQ multiplex PCR was the method, and the copy in TCRdb shows in-frame clones only, minus some. The sample lists some 65,000 clones, around 81% occurring once. The sample consisted of blood. Source of these receptors: a person aged 18 to 75 in good health. Each CDR3 is given with its conserved first and last residue. The D gene is left open where the match is weak. Not all rows give a size; the values are once, few, many and, for expanded clones, a class.

v_call: TRBV5-1
d_call: -
clone_size: few
j_call: TRBJ1-1
cdr3_nt: TGCGCCAGCAGCCCCCAAACATCGAACACTGAAGCTTTCTTT
cdr3_aa: CASSPQTSNTEAFF

v_call: TRBV14
d_call: -
clone_size: few
j_call: TRBJ2-1
cdr3_nt: TGTGCCAGCAGCCAAGCAGGGGCCAGCTCCTACAATGAGCAGTTCTTC
cdr3_aa: CASSQAGASSYNEQFF

v_call: TRBV6-1
d_call: -
clone_size: -
j_call: TRBJ1-1
cdr3_nt: TGTGCCAGCAGTGAAACGGGGACTGAAGCTTTCTTT
cdr3_aa: CASSETGTEAFF

v_call: TRBV27
d_call: -
clone_size: -
j_call: TRBJ2-7
cdr3_nt: TGTGCCAGCAGTTTAACTCAGGGGAGGCACGAGCAGTACTTC
cdr3_aa: CASSLTQGRHEQYF

v_call: TRBV29-1
d_call: -
clone_size: few
j_call: TRBJ2-5
cdr3_nt: TGCAGCGTTGAGTCGGGGGCCGGGGAGACCCAGTACTTC
cdr3_aa: CSVESGAGETQYF

v_call: TRBV30
d_call: -
clone_size: -
j_call: TRBJ1-2
cdr3_nt: TGTGCCTGGAAATGGACAGCATCGTATGGCTACACCTTC
cdr3_aa: CAWKWTASYGYTF

v_call: TRBV7-8
d_call: TRBD2
clone_size: -
j_call: TRBJ2-1
cdr3_nt: TGTGCCAGCAGCTTAGTAGTGGGACTAGCGGGGGGGAAGCAGTTCTTC
cdr3_aa: CASSLVVGLAGGKQFF

v_call: TRBV7-6
d_call: -
clone_size: -
j_call: TRBJ2-5
cdr3_nt: TGTGCCAGCAGCTTAGGCCCCTCGCTGTCGGAGACCCAGTACTTC
cdr3_aa: CASSLGPSLSETQYF

v_call: TRBV6-1
d_call: -
clone_size: -
j_call: TRBJ1-1
cdr3_nt: TGTGCCAGCAGGGCAGGTGGGTCTGAAGCTTTCTTT
cdr3_aa: CASRAGGSEAFF

v_call: TRBV28
d_call: TRBD1
clone_size: -
j_call: TRBJ2-7
cdr3_nt: TGTGCCAGCAAATCCGGGACAGACCGTCTCGAGCAGTACTTC
cdr3_aa: CASKSGTDRLEQYF

v_call: TRBV9
d_call: -
clone_size: -
j_call: TRBJ2-3
cdr3_nt: TGTGCCAGCAGTCCAACCGGGGTCTCAGATACGCAGTATTTT
cdr3_aa: CASSPTGVSDTQYF

v_call: TRBV4-2
d_call: TRBD1
clone_size: -
j_call: TRBJ2-3
cdr3_nt: TGTGCCAGCAGCCAAGAAGACAGGGGGGGCCTCCAGGGCACAGATACGCAGTATTTT
cdr3_aa: CASSQEDRGGLQGTDTQYF

v_call: TRBV2
d_call: -
clone_size: once
j_call: TRBJ2-5
cdr3_nt: TGTGCCAGCAGTGACTACCAAGAGACCCAGTACTTC
cdr3_aa: CASSDYQETQYF

v_call: TRBV9
d_call: TRBD1
clone_size: -
j_call: TRBJ1-5
cdr3_nt: TGTGCCAGCAGCGCTACAGGGGGGAGCAATCAGCCCCAGCATTTT
cdr3_aa: CASSATGGSNQPQHF

v_call: TRBV27
d_call: -
clone_size: -
j_call: TRBJ2-5
cdr3_nt: TGTGCCAGCAGTTCCCGGCGGCAAGAGACCCAGTACTTC
cdr3_aa: CASSSRRQETQYF

v_call: TRBV6-5
d_call: TRBD1
clone_size: -
j_call: TRBJ2-2
cdr3_nt: TGTGCCAGCACCAAACAGGGGAGGAACACCGGGGAGCTGTTTTTT
cdr3_aa: CASTKQGRNTGELFF

v_call: TRBV5-1
d_call: TRBD1
clone_size: -
j_call: TRBJ2-7
cdr3_nt: TGCGCCAGCAGCTCCCGGGACAGAGCCTACGAGCAGTACTTC
cdr3_aa: CASSSRDRAYEQYF

v_call: TRBV6-5
d_call: -
clone_size: -
j_call: TRBJ2-2
cdr3_nt: TGTGCCAGCGGGGACACCGGGGAGCTGTTTTTT
cdr3_aa: CASGDTGELFF

v_call: TRBV5-6
d_call: -
clone_size: -
j_call: TRBJ2-3
cdr3_nt: TGTGCCAGCAGCTTATCCGGCGGGACAGATACGCAGTATTTT
cdr3_aa: CASSLSGGTDTQYF

v_call: TRBV18
d_call: -
clone_size: -
j_call: TRBJ1-2
cdr3_nt: TGTGCCAGCTCACCGTGGTCCGGGGATAACTATGGCTACACCTTC
cdr3_aa: CASSPWSGDNYGYTF

v_call: TRBV19
d_call: TRBD1
clone_size: -
j_call: TRBJ2-2
cdr3_nt: TGTGCCAGTAGACCGACAGGGGGCCTCACCGGGGAGCTGTTTTTT
cdr3_aa: CASRPTGGLTGELFF

v_call: TRBV2
d_call: TRBD1
clone_size: -
j_call: TRBJ1-4
cdr3_nt: TGTGCCAGCAGGGGACAGGGGGCTTCTAATGAAAAACTGTTTTTT
cdr3_aa: CASRGQGASNEKLFF

v_call: TRBV11-2
d_call: TRBD2
clone_size: -
j_call: TRBJ2-5
cdr3_nt: TGTGCCAGCAGCCCTAGCGGTAGTGGGACCCAGTACTTC
cdr3_aa: CASSPSGSGTQYF

v_call: TRBV7-6
d_call: -
clone_size: -
j_call: TRBJ1-1
cdr3_nt: TGTGCCAGCAGCCCGTCAATTACAGGGGAAGCTTTCTTT
cdr3_aa: CASSPSITGEAFF